The next 16 T cell receptor beta chains were all read from a single sample in a study of vaccination effects on CD4 cells after COVID-19. Their antigens are not known. Sequencing was preceded by expansion of antigen-specific CD4+ T cells with viral peptide pools in the ViraFEST assay. Subsequent to a culture period of 10 to 11 days, CD4+ T cells were isolated. Participants got two doses of BNT162b2 or mRNA-1273 vaccine. The protocol was immunoSEQ multiplex PCR, while the TCRdb copy is restricted to in-frame clones and leaves out a portion. The sample lists 24,000 or so clones, around 76% occurring once. The source was CD4+ T cells from PBMCs cultured with HCoV-229E spike peptides, collected after COVID-19 vaccination. These receptor sequences come from a human donor who received a COVID-19 vaccine.

This chain links TRBV5-1 with TRBJ2-1; D is undetermined. This CDR3 has 13 amino acids. CDR1 SGHRS and CDR2 YFSETQ come from the germline V gene. V was shortened by 0 bases and J by 8 bases, with 9 bases between the two germline ends. In nucleotides, the CDR3 is TGCGCCAGCAGCTTGGAACGTTTTTATGAGCAGTTCTTC. This gives the protein CASSLERFYEQFF.

The chain employs TRBV7-9 and TRBJ1-2; D is unclear. Trimming left V 1 base short and J 8 bases short, with 8 bases between. The germline CDR1 and CDR2 sequences are SEHNR and FQNEAQ (reference sequence). CDR3 length: 12 residues. In nucleotides, the CDR3 is TGTGCCAGCAGCTTAGAGCGAGGGGGCTACACCTTC. This gives the protein CASSLERGGYTF.

This chain joins TRBV19 and TRBJ2-7; 7 bases are a match to TRBD1. With 5 bases clipped from V and 1 base from J, the junction kept 5 bases outside the gene matches. The CDR3 extends over 14 amino acids. The germline gives CDR1 LNHDA, CDR2 SQIVND (reference sequence). This CDR3 is CASSFETGSYEQYF. The CDR3 region has the DNA TGTGCCAGTAGTTTTGAGACAGGGTCCTACGAGCAGTACTTC.

The rearrangement joins TRBV7-8 to TRBJ2-1, with D maybe TRBD1 (6 bases). This CDR3 spans 17 amino acids. V lost 0 bases and J 0 bases, leaving 12 bases between the germline ends. Germline CDR1 SGHVS, CDR2 FQNEAQ. The chain's CDR3 is CASSLAGAASSYNEQFF. The DNA of the CDR3 is TGTGCCAGCAGCTTAGCGGGGGCTGCTAGCTCCTACAATGAGCAGTTCTTC.

The chain combines TRBV2 with TRBJ1-5; TRBD1 is a possible D gene (6 bases). The CDR3 extends over 14 amino acids. CDR1 and CDR2 from the germline V gene are SNHLY and FYNNEI. The ends were cut back, 1 base at V and 5 bases at J, with 9 bases in the middle. As DNA, the CDR3 is TGTGCCAGCAGTGAAGGGACAGAATATCAGCCCCAGCATTTT. The encoded protein is CASSEGTEYQPQHF. Looking up the rest from reference TRBV2 and TRBJ1-5 gives the full variable domain: EPEVTQTPSHQVTQMGQEVILRCVPISNHLYFYWYRQILGQKVEFLVSFYNNEISEKSEIFDDQFSVERPDGSNFTLKIRSTKLEDSAMYFCASSEGTEYQPQHFGDGTRLSIL.

The chain couples TRBV5-6 to TRBJ1-4, with D tentatively TRBD1 (5 bases). The CDR3 contains 12 residues. Per the germline V gene, CDR1 is SGHDT and CDR2 is YYEEEE. V lost 5 bases to trimming and J lost 6 bases, with 8 bases between them. As DNA, the CDR3 is TGTGCCAGCAGGGGACGAGATGAAAAACTGTTTTTT. This codes for CASRGRDEKLFF.

The chain carries TRBV7-9 and TRBJ2-1; TRBD1 aligns across 7 bases. Per the germline V gene, CDR1 is SEHNR and CDR2 is FQNEAQ (reference sequence). This CDR3 has 13 residues. V shed 5 bases and J 6 bases; nucleotides not matched to a gene: 4. CDR3 sequence: CASSRGPPNEQFF. The CDR3 DNA reads TGTGCCAGCAGCAGGGGGCCCCCCAATGAGCAGTTCTTC.

The chain recombines TRBV5-1 with TRBJ1-1; TRBD1 matches at 7 bases. The CDR3 length is 14 residues. Germline CDR1 reads SGHRS; CDR2 reads YFSETQ. J lost 1 base, V lost 4 bases, and 4 bases had no gene match. CDR3 loop: CASSDNRGNTEAFF. The CDR3 coding sequence is TGCGCCAGCAGCGATAACAGGGGGAACACTGAAGCTTTCTTT.

This clone came up once. This chain uses TRBV12-5 with TRBJ1-1; D is unresolved. Germline-derived CDR1 and CDR2 are LGHNT and FRNRAP. Trimming removed 2 bases at V and 5 bases at J, with 15 bases between. The CDR3 length is 15 residues. CDR3 nucleotides: TGTGCTAGTGGTTTGTTCCGGGTAGAGGGTACTGAAGCTTTCTTT. This encodes CASGLFRVEGTEAFF.

The rearrangement uses TRBV3-1 (or the pseudogene TRBV3-2) and TRBJ1-5; a weak D match, TRBD1 (5 bases). Germline CDR1 LGHDT, CDR2 YNNKEL (reference sequence). The CDR3 is 14 amino acids. Trimming took off 3 bases at V and 4 bases at J, with 10 bases between the two ends. Here the CDR3 reads CASSQGRNNQPQHF. The CDR3 DNA sequence: TGTGCCAGCAGCCAGGGACGGAATAATCAGCCCCAGCATTTT.

The chain is built from TRBV19 and TRBJ1-3, with TRBD1 as a possible D gene (6 bases). From germline, CDR1 is LNHDA and CDR2 SQIVND (reference sequence). The CDR3 is made up of 16 amino acids. V was pared by 4 bases and J by 0 bases, with 13 bases between. The CDR3 here is CASSNYRTASGNTIYF. CDR3 sequence (DNA): TGTGCCAGTAGTAACTACCGGACAGCCTCTGGAAACACCATATATTTT.

The chain links TRBV27 to TRBJ1-5, with 8 bases that match TRBD1. The CDR3 consists of 15 residues. Per germline, CDR1 MNHEY and CDR2 SMNVEV (reference sequence). J was trimmed by 6 bases and V by 5 bases; bases with no gene match: 9. CDR3: CASSDTGGFGQPQHF. CDR3 in DNA: TGTGCCAGCAGTGACACAGGGGGGTTCGGTCAGCCCCAGCATTTT.

The V and J genes are TRBV7-2 and TRBJ1-4; possible D gene TRBD1, 6 bases. CDR1 is SGHTA, CDR2 FQGNSA, per germline. This CDR3 has 14 amino acids. Deletions cut 8 bases from V and 7 bases from J, with 17 bases between. The CDR3: CASGPPGQTEKLFF. Written as DNA, the CDR3 is TGTGCCAGCGGACCGCCGGGACAAACTGAAAAACTGTTTTTT.

This chain joins TRBV6-5 and TRBJ1-2; 10 bases align to TRBD1. The CDR3 is 15 amino acids. The V segment lost 4 bases and the J segment 3 bases; nucleotides outside the gene matches: 5. Germline V CDR1 and CDR2: MNHEY, SVGAGI. Written as DNA, the CDR3 is TGTGCCAGCAGTTCCGGACAGGGGGGACACTATGGCTACACCTTC. Its protein is CASSSGQGGHYGYTF.

This rearrangement joins TRBV5-4 to TRBJ2-7; 9 bases map to TRBD1. Germline CDR1 SGHNT, CDR2 YYREEE (reference sequence). The V gene end was trimmed by 4 bases and the J gene end by 5 bases; junction bases not matched to a gene: 7. The CDR3 has 14 residues. CDR3 DNA: TGTGCCAGCAGCCGCCGGACAGGGGTAGACGAGCAGTACTTC. Amino acids: CASSRRTGVDEQYF.

This clone was seen only once. The CDR3 DNA is TGTGCCAAAGAAACAGGAAGCAATCAGCCCCAGCATTTT. Its translation: CAKETGSNQPQHF. The genes are TRBV19 and TRBJ1-5; D is possibly TRBD1 (5 bases). In germline, CDR1 is LNHDA, CDR2 SQIVND (reference sequence). The CDR3 has 13 amino acids. V lost 10 bases and J lost 1, with 11 bases in between.